This entry is about one TCR beta chain. PCR was performed using 60 Vbeta and 13 Jbeta primers. Per the original data handling: About 10 million shared chains were among some 75 million unique TCR beta chains counted in a later analysis. The method was immunoSEQ multiplex PCR; TCRdb's version includes in-frame clones alone and lacks a portion of them. The V and J calls and clone size come from that table; D and trimming were worked out from the DNA. The table shows over 120,000 clones, with approximately 84% occurring only once. The CDR3 loop spans 13 amino acids. Per the germline V gene, CDR1 is SGHAT and CDR2 is FQDESV (reference sequence). V was pared by 7 bases and J by 5 bases, with 15 bases between. This entry comes from a study of cytomegalovirus exposure and HLA in healthy donors.

The chain employs TRBV11-1 and TRBJ2-7; D call uncertain. The sequencing sample was made of PBMCs. The TCR sequence derives from a man aged 30-40 years in good health and CMV-seropositive. The CDR3 DNA follows: TGTGCCAGCACCCGGTCCCTACTACACGAGCAGTACTTC. It specifies CASTRSLLHEQYF.